The TCR beta chain under discussion was sequenced for a study of cytomegalovirus exposure and HLA in healthy donors. Study-level points and caveats: The majority of TCR sequences were rare, yet some public TCRs appeared in many donors. Follow-up analysis seemed to connect common viral pathogens with several of the most significant clusters identified.

Comment on this clone: Antigen: not known.

Use of 60 Vbeta and 13 Jbeta primers characterized the PCR. Measured with immunoSEQ multiplex PCR; TCRdb has only the in-frame clones, and not every one. The repertoire consists of some 150,000 clones, with 80% to 90% occurring once and the leading ten covering 4.9%. Sequencing input: PBMCs. The clonotype comes from a woman under 30 in good health and CMV-seropositive.

CDR3 sequence (DNA): TGTGCCAGCAGTTATATGGCCCCGAACACTGAAGCTTTCTTT. Translating gives CASSYMAPNTEAFF. The rearrangement links TRBV6-6 to TRBJ1-1, with D hard to call. V lost 3 bases to trimming and J lost 1 base, with 9 bases between them. Germline V gives CDR1 MNHNY, CDR2 SVGAGI (reference sequence). This CDR3 spans 14 amino acids.